The 29 T cell receptor beta chains presented below share a single source sample, sequenced in a study of blood T cell repertoires in COVID-19. Method: immunoSEQ multiplex PCR; TCRdb's copy keeps in-frame clones and lacks some. The sample contains about 140,000 clones, 80% to 90% of which appear only once. Material: PBMCs or T cells enriched from blood (not recorded which). Receptor source: a woman aged 50 to 60 with acute COVID-19.

The V call is TRBV28, the J call TRBJ2-7; 9 bases line up with TRBD1. CDR1 and CDR2 (germline): MDHEN, SYDVKM. The CDR3 loop spans 12 amino acids. J lost 3 bases, V lost 8 bases, and 2 bases had no gene match. Written as DNA, the CDR3 is TGTGCCAGCCAGGGACAGGGCTACGAGCAGTACTTC. Translation gives CASQGQGYEQYF.

The V gene is TRBV9, the J gene TRBJ2-1; 8 nucleotides match TRBD2. Germline lookup yields CDR1 SGDLS and CDR2 YYNGEE. The CDR3 is 17 residues long. V trimming: 0 bases; J trimming: 7 bases; junction bases outside the gene matches: 12. DNA of the CDR3: TGTGCCAGCAGCGTAGACTTCGACTCGCGGGAGGTTAATGAGCAGTTCTTC. Protein: CASSVDFDSREVNEQFF.

CDR3 in amino acids: CASSQGVDTQYF. Here the CDR3 DNA reads TGTGCCAGCAGCCAAGGAGTGGATACGCAGTATTTT. The genes are TRBV3-1 (or the pseudogene TRBV3-2) and TRBJ2-3; no firm D call. CDR3 length: 12 amino acids. The germline V gene encodes CDR1 LGHDT and CDR2 YNNKEL (reference sequence). Trimming took 1 base from V and 6 from J, leaving 5 bases between them.

The CDR3 sequence: CSASPTAGNQPQHF. As DNA, the CDR3 is TGCAGTGCTAGTCCAACGGCAGGGAATCAGCCCCAGCATTTT. The J gene is TRBJ1-5, the V gene TRBV20-1; TRBD1 might be the D (5 bases). Trimming removed 3 bases from V and 4 bases from J, with 13 bases in between. This CDR3 has 14 residues. CDR1 DFQATT and CDR2 SNEGSKA come from the germline V gene (reference sequence).

The gene calls are TRBV19 and TRBJ1-2; D may be TRBD1 (6 bases). Trimming left V 2 bases short and J 0 bases short, with 19 bases between. Germline assignment: CDR1 LNHDA and CDR2 SQIVND (reference sequence). The CDR3 runs to 18 residues. CDR3 region: CASSISSGGAPTNYGYTF. For the CDR3, the DNA is TGTGCCAGTAGTATATCAAGCGGGGGGGCCCCGACTAACTATGGCTACACCTTC.

V gene TRBV5-1 combines with J gene TRBJ1-2; 7 nucleotides align to TRBD1. The CDR3 contains 15 residues. V gave up 0 bases and J gave up 8 bases; unmatched junction bases: 10. Looked up from germline, CDR1 is SGHRS and CDR2 is YFSETQ. Written as DNA, the CDR3 is TGCGCCAGCAGCTTGGAGACGATACAGGGGCGAGGCTACACCTTC. Translating gives CASSLETIQGRGYTF.

The CDR3 loop reads CASSLTGDFNEQFF. The CDR3 DNA follows: TGTGCCAGCAGCTTGACAGGGGACTTCAATGAGCAGTTCTTC. The V call is TRBV5-5, the J call TRBJ2-1; D possibly corresponds to TRBD1 (7 bases). The CDR3 contains 14 residues. The germline gives CDR1 SGHKS, CDR2 YYEKEE (reference sequence). The germline V and J ends were trimmed by 1 base and 6 bases, with 11 bases remaining between them.

This chain uses TRBV4-3 with TRBJ2-3; D might be TRBD2 (5 bases). Looked up from germline, CDR1 is LGHNA and CDR2 is YSLEER. The CDR3 spans 14 residues. The V end was cut by 4 bases, the J end by 4 bases, with 12 bases between. CDR3 protein: CASSPLAGADTQYF. The CDR3 DNA reads TGCGCCAGCAGCCCGCTGGCGGGCGCAGATACGCAGTATTTT.

This clone came up a few times. The rearrangement links TRBV30 to TRBJ1-5; D not resolved. Germline CDR1 and CDR2: GTSNPN and SVGIG (reference sequence). Trimming shortened V by 0 bases and J by 1 base, and 13 bases separated the two germline ends. The CDR3 is 16 amino acids. The DNA for the CDR3 is TGTGCCTGGAGTGTTAGGCCGGGGTCCAGCAATCAGCCCCAGCATTTT. Its protein is CAWSVRPGSSNQPQHF.

This chain connects TRBV2 to TRBJ2-1; 10 bases align to TRBD1. Looked up from germline, CDR1 is SNHLY and CDR2 is FYNNEI. The CDR3 has 17 residues. The ends lost 6 bases at V and 0 bases at J; junction bases unmatched: 8. CDR3 amino acids: CASRATGGLSSYNEQFF. The CDR3 nucleotides read TGTGCCAGCAGGGCGACAGGGGGCCTAAGCTCCTACAATGAGCAGTTCTTC. Full variable domain (rest looked up from reference TRBV2 and TRBJ2-1): EPEVTQTPSHQVTQMGQEVILRCVPISNHLYFYWYRQILGQKVEFLVSFYNNEISEKSEIFDDQFSVERPDGSNFTLKIRSTKLEDSAMYFCASRATGGLSSYNEQFFGPGTRLTVL.

The chain carries TRBV13 and TRBJ2-1; D is tentatively TRBD1 or TRBD2 (11 bases each). Germline V gives CDR1 PRHDT, CDR2 FYEKMQ (reference sequence). V dropped 4 bases and J dropped 9 bases, with 28 bases sitting between them. This CDR3 region has 18 residues. DNA for the CDR3: TGTGCCAGCAGCTGGACAGGGGGCGATAGCGGGAGGGCCGGTGAGCAGTTCTTC. Translation gives CASSWTGGDSGRAGEQFF. The whole variable domain, filled in from reference TRBV13 and TRBJ2-1, reads AAGVIQSPRHLIKEKRETATLKCYPIPRHDTVYWYQQGPGQDPQFLISFYEKMQSDKGSIPDRFSAQQFSDYHSELNMSSLELGDSALYFCASSWTGGDSGRAGEQFFGPGTRLTVL.

This CDR3 is CASRKDRANTEAFF. The CDR3 DNA reads as TGTGCCAGCAGGAAGGACAGGGCGAACACTGAAGCTTTCTTT. The chain couples TRBV11-2 to TRBJ1-1; 8 bases fit TRBD1. This CDR3 comprises 14 residues. Trimming at V came to 6 bases and at J to 1 base, leaving 4 bases not matched to a gene. Germline V gene sequence: CDR1 SGHAT, CDR2 FQNNGV.

V and J are TRBV7-2 and TRBJ2-3; 10 bases map to TRBD2. Unmatched junction bases numbered 6, after V lost 3 bases and J lost 0 bases. Germline values: CDR1 SGHTA, CDR2 FQGNSA. The CDR3 spans 17 residues. The CDR3 spells CASSFTGLAPSTDTQYF. For the CDR3, the DNA is TGTGCCAGCAGCTTTACGGGACTAGCGCCGAGCACAGATACGCAGTATTTT.

The rearrangement uses TRBV7-9 and TRBJ2-7; 14 bases are a match to TRBD2. The V segment lost 5 bases and the J segment 7 bases; nucleotides outside the gene matches: 16. This CDR3 spans 18 amino acids. The V gene's germline CDR1 is SEHNR and CDR2 FQNEAQ (reference sequence). The CDR3 spells CASSGPGTSGSWAGEQYF. Written as DNA, the CDR3 is TGTGCCAGCAGCGGCCCCGGGACTAGCGGGAGTTGGGCCGGAGAGCAGTACTTC.

V gene TRBV11-2 combines with J gene TRBJ2-1; TRBD2 matches at 8 bases. This CDR3 has 16 amino acids. The ends lost 4 bases at V and 2 bases at J; junction bases unmatched: 7. Germline V gives CDR1 SGHAT, CDR2 FQNNGV. CDR3: CASSWRGGLAYNEQFF. The CDR3 nucleotides read TGTGCCAGCAGCTGGAGGGGGGGACTAGCCTACAATGAGCAGTTCTTC.

V and J are TRBV6-4 and TRBJ2-6; the D is unclear. Trimming left V 1 base short and J 3 bases short, with 7 bases between. Germline CDR1 is MRHNA and CDR2 is SNTAGT. The CDR3 is 15 amino acids. DNA of the CDR3: TGTGCCAGCAGTGACTTACAATTTGGGGCCAACGTCCTGACTTTC. Translated: CASSDLQFGANVLTF.

The CDR3 DNA follows: TGTGCCAGCCGTCAGGGGAGTTTCTCTGGGGCCAACGTCCTGACTTTC. Encoded protein: CASRQGSFSGANVLTF. The V gene is TRBV28, the J gene TRBJ2-6, with D perhaps TRBD1 (6 bases). Germline loops: CDR1 MDHEN, CDR2 SYDVKM. V lost 8 bases to trimming and J lost 0 bases, with 14 bases between them. CDR3 length equals 16 residues.

The chain employs TRBV5-8 and TRBJ2-1; 10 positions match TRBD1. Germline V lookup: CDR1 SGHTS, CDR2 YDEGEE. J lost 9 bases, V lost 1 base, and 4 bases had no gene match. This CDR3 region has 14 residues. The CDR3 DNA follows: TGTGCCAGCAGCTTGACGGGACAGGGGTTTGAGCAGTTCTTC. As protein: CASSLTGQGFEQFF.

The chain employs TRBV5-4 and TRBJ2-2, with 10 bases fitting TRBD2. The length of the CDR3 is 16 residues. Germline values: CDR1 SGHNT, CDR2 YYREEE (reference sequence). V lost 2 bases, J lost 7 bases, and 8 bases stayed unmatched. The DNA of the CDR3 is TGTGCCAGCAGCTTTAAACGGCTAGCGGGGGTCGGGGAGCTGTTTTTT. This translates into CASSFKRLAGVGELFF.

The chain links TRBV6-5 to TRBJ2-7, with 7 positions matching TRBD1. There are 11 residues in the CDR3. Germline CDR1 and CDR2: MNHEY and SVGAGI. The V gene end was trimmed by 6 bases and the J gene end by 4 bases; junction bases not matched to a gene: 0. CDR3 nucleotides: TGTGCCAGCAGACAGGGGTACGAGCAGTACTTC. Translation gives CASRQGYEQYF.

The chain links TRBV5-1 to TRBJ1-4; a weak D match, TRBD1 (5 bases). Per germline, CDR1 SGHRS and CDR2 YFSETQ. The CDR3 has 15 amino acids. Trimming shortened V by 2 bases and J by 5 bases, and 13 bases separated the two germline ends. CDR3 DNA: TGCGCCAGCAGCTTAAACACCAGGGCAAATGAAAAACTGTTTTTT. It translates to CASSLNTRANEKLFF.

The genes are TRBV6-5 and TRBJ2-5; no clear D. V shed 2 bases and J shed 4 bases, with 5 bases lying between them. CDR1 is MNHEY, CDR2 SVGAGI, per germline. The CDR3 consists of 12 residues. CDR3 nucleotide sequence: TGTGCCAGCAGTTACCCCGGAGAGACCCAGTACTTC. Its protein product is CASSYPGETQYF.

The rearrangement uses TRBV2 and TRBJ2-3; 8 positions match TRBD2. This CDR3 has 16 amino acids. Germline CDR1 reads SNHLY; CDR2 reads FYNNEI. With V trimmed by 8 bases and J by 4 bases, 14 bases remained unmatched. The CDR3 region is CASHTTLSGGADTQYF. CDR3 coding DNA: TGTGCCAGCCATACTACTTTGTCGGGGGGGGCAGATACGCAGTATTTT.

This chain connects TRBV3-1 (or the pseudogene TRBV3-2) to TRBJ1-1; D is perhaps TRBD1 (6 bases). Trimming left V 4 bases short and J 1 base short, with 10 bases between. Germline V lookup: CDR1 LGHDT, CDR2 YNNKEL (reference sequence). There are 14 residues in the CDR3. The CDR3 DNA follows: TGTGCCAGCAGCCTCGCGACAGGGAACACTGAAGCTTTCTTT. It specifies CASSLATGNTEAFF.

The chain links TRBV5-1 to TRBJ1-4, with D possibly being TRBD1 (5 bases). Germline CDR1 is SGHRS and CDR2 is YFSETQ. V was cut by 2 bases and J by 1 base, with 9 bases left in between. There are 15 residues in the CDR3. CDR3 bases: TGCGCCAGCAGCTTCCGCAGGGAAACTAATGAAAAACTGTTTTTT. It translates to CASSFRRETNEKLFF.

A few counts support this clone. V is TRBV6-4 and J is TRBJ1-2; D remains unclear. Trimming stripped 8 bases from V and 9 bases from J, with 16 bases between. Germline V lookup: CDR1 MRHNA, CDR2 SNTAGT. The CDR3 contains 12 residues. The CDR3 loop reads CASSTTTGSYTF. In DNA, the CDR3 is TGTGCCAGCTCTACAACCACGGGAAGCTACACCTTC.

The chain employs TRBV14 and TRBJ2-1, with 7 positions matching TRBD2. CDR1 SGHDN and CDR2 FVKESK come from the germline V gene. Germline trimming cut 4 bases from V and 13 bases from J; bases unmatched to any gene: 16. The CDR3 loop spans 15 amino acids. The CDR3 here is CASSRAGPLNPLQFF. DNA for the CDR3: TGTGCCAGCAGCCGAGCGGGACCCTTAAACCCCCTACAGTTCTTC.

There are a few counts of this clone. The J gene is TRBJ2-2, the V gene TRBV7-3, with D tentatively TRBD2 (5 bases). Germline CDR1 SGHTA, CDR2 FQGTGA. There are 13 residues in the CDR3. V was clipped by 1 base and J by 6 bases, with 6 bases between them. CDR3 in DNA: TGTGCCAGCAGCTTAAAGAGGGCCGGGGAGCTGTTTTTT. Translation gives CASSLKRAGELFF. Full variable domain (rest looked up from reference TRBV7-3 and TRBJ2-2): GAGVSQTPSNKVTEKGKYVELRCDPISGHTALYWYRQSLGQGPEFLIYFQGTGAADDSGLPNDRFFAVRPEGSVSTLKIQRTERGDSAVYLCASSLKRAGELFFGEGSRLTVL.

This clone came up a few times. The rearrangement joins TRBV7-9 to TRBJ2-7, with TRBD2 matching 8 bases. J was trimmed by 2 bases and V by 4 bases; bases with no gene match: 4. CDR3 length: 14 residues. Germline-derived CDR1 and CDR2 are SEHNR and FQNEAQ (reference sequence). The CDR3 reads CASSSAGGAYEQYF. The DNA of the CDR3 is TGTGCCAGCAGCTCGGCCGGGGGGGCCTACGAGCAGTACTTC. The full variable domain, with the rest looked up from reference TRBV7-9 and TRBJ2-7, is DTGVSQNPRHKITKRGQNVTFRCDPISEHNRLYWYRQTLGQGPEFLTYFQNEAQLEKSRLLSDRFSAERPKGSFSTLEIQRTEQGDSAMYLCASSSAGGAYEQYFGPGTRLTVT.